One sample yielded the 2 T cell receptor beta chains listed below, sequenced in a study of blood T cell repertoires in COVID-19. Some clones are missing from TCRdb's copy, which holds only in-frame ones; the method was immunoSEQ multiplex PCR. Seen here are 95,000 to 120,000 clones, approximately 85% observed once, and the top ten hold around 5.5%. Source material: peripheral blood. The receptor source for this set is a woman aged 55-75 years with COVID-19, enrolled during active disease.

The rearrangement joins TRBV10-3 to TRBJ2-3; TRBD1 agrees at 10 bases. Germline CDR1 and CDR2: ENHRY and SYGVKD. CDR3 length equals 15 residues. After removal of 5 bases from V and 3 bases from J, the junction contained 5 bases not matched to a gene. Written as DNA, the CDR3 is TGTGCCATCAGTAGGGTGGGACAGGGGACAGATACGCAGTATTTT. This encodes CAISRVGQGTDTQYF.

The chain links TRBV7-2 to TRBJ2-3; D possibly corresponds to TRBD2 (6 bases). The CDR3 has 15 amino acids. Trimming removed 5 bases at V and 3 bases at J, with 15 bases between. Germline assignment: CDR1 SGHTA and CDR2 FQGNSA. The CDR3 coding sequence is TGTGCCAGCAGCAGACAAGTGGGGGGAACAGATACGCAGTATTTT. Its translation: CASSRQVGGTDTQYF.